The clone carrying this TCR beta chain was counted ten times or more. CDR1 SNHLY and CDR2 FYNNEI come from the germline V gene. Trimming removed 6 bases from V and 0 bases from J; junction bases left unmatched: 5. The CDR3 is made up of 15 amino acids. Arm-PCR of CDR3 regions and iRepertoire HTBI primers were used to build TCR beta libraries. TCRdb fed the multiplex PCR reads into MiXCR, producing one record per CDR3 protein. The sample has around 240,000 distinct CDR3 sequences, more than 15% seen once. The sample originates from a study of regulatory T cells in long-lasting Graves disease. Indicated time point: newly diagnosed GD, antithyroid drugs for less than 3 months. Generation of the TCR library employed RNA extracted from PBMCs. All patients originated from an endocrinology department located in Xi'an, China. These data were also reused for a study on T cells in Graves' hyperthyroidism and ophthalmopathy.

The material sequenced was peripheral blood mononuclear cells (PBMCs), taken at new diagnosis, from a patient treated with antithyroid drugs. This TCR was recovered from a woman aged 25 to 39 with Graves disease. This chain uses TRBV2 with TRBJ1-5, with 7 bases identical to TRBD1. CDR3 protein: CASRGTAYSNQPQHF. The DNA of the CDR3 is TGTGCCAGCAGGGGGACAGCCTATAGCAATCAGCCCCAGCATTTT.